This T cell receptor (beta chain) stems from a study of blood T cells in healthy people across ages. Germline CDR1 is MNHNS and CDR2 is SASEGT. V was pared by 1 base and J by 1 base, with 13 bases between. The CDR3 consists of 16 residues. Turning to this clonotype: Its cognate antigen is unknown.

Study outcomes and limitations: TCR beta diversity per million T cells fell roughly linearly with age.

The authors ran a second PCR of about 6 to 11 cycles using a sample-barcoded 5' primer and a J-beta primer mix. TCRdb reanalysed the 5' RACE reads using MiXCR and keeps one entry per CDR3 protein. Here the sample spans around 710,000 distinct CDR3 sequences, 40% to 45% being singletons. This chain uses TRBV6-1 with TRBJ1-1; D is perhaps TRBD1 (6 bases). Sequencing was done on a sample of blood. This TCR derives from a woman aged 55 to 70 in good health. The CDR3 reads CASSEVAGEGNTEAFF. CDR3 coding DNA: TGTGCCAGCAGTGAAGTAGCAGGGGAGGGGAACACTGAAGCTTTCTTT.